The 21 T cell receptor beta chains below all came from one sample that was sequenced in a study of breast tumors, draining lymph nodes, adjacent tissues. Using its own MiXCR run on the multiplex PCR reads, TCRdb lists one record per CDR3 protein. The table includes around 250,000 distinct CDR3 sequences, under 40% detected once. Samples came from axillary lymph nodes draining the breast cancer. The sample consisted of axillary lymph node tissue. The receptors were sampled from a female donor with breast cancer. Some clones in this sample may be carry-over from other donors' samples.

This chain joins TRBV19 and TRBJ2-5; D may match TRBD1 or TRBD2 (5 bases each). Between the trimmed V and J ends, which lost 0 bases and 5 bases, there was a span of 19 bases. CDR3 length: 17 amino acids. Germline values: CDR1 LNHDA, CDR2 SQIVND (reference sequence). The CDR3 bases are TGTGCCAGTAGTATAGAAGGGAAGGGGACCTTAATGGAGACCCAGTACTTC. It specifies CASSIEGKGTLMETQYF.

This chain links TRBV29-1 with TRBJ1-4; weak D call: TRBD1 (6 bases). V lost 4 bases, J lost 11 bases, and 11 bases lay in between. CDR1 SQVTM and CDR2 ANQGSEA come from the germline V gene. There are 11 residues in the CDR3. CDR3 protein: CSVARQGKLFF. CDR3 coding DNA: TGCAGCGTTGCTCGCCAGGGGAAACTGTTTTTT.

The V call is TRBV9, the J call TRBJ1-2; 11 bases are a match to TRBD1. The CDR3 has 15 residues. V gave up 2 bases and J gave up 2 bases; unmatched junction bases: 2. Germline CDR1 SGDLS, CDR2 YYNGEE. The CDR3 sequence is CASSVGQGANYGYTF. CDR3 nucleotides: TGTGCCAGCAGCGTCGGACAGGGGGCGAACTATGGCTACACCTTC.

The chain combines TRBV6-5 with TRBJ2-1; D may be TRBD2 (5 bases). V was shortened by 6 bases and J by 6 bases, with 15 bases between the two germline ends. The CDR3 spans 14 residues. CDR1 and CDR2 from the germline V gene are MNHEY and SVGAGI. CDR3 region: CASSNGRVLNEQFF. CDR3 nucleotide sequence: TGTGCCAGCAGCAACGGGCGGGTCCTCAATGAGCAGTTCTTC.

In its sample, this clonotype was seen many times. No conserved phenylalanine or tryptophan ends this CDR3, so it is likely a read error. The genes are TRBV2 and TRBJ2-7; D might be TRBD2 (7 bases). V was clipped by 7 bases and J by 1 base, with 14 bases between them. CDR1 is SNHLY, CDR2 FYNNEI, per germline. The CDR3 is 14 residues long. This CDR3 reads CASTQGGGSYEQYL. The DNA for the CDR3 is TGTGCCAGCACCCAAGGGGGGGGGTCCTACGAGCAGTACCTC.

Points on this clonotype: The final CDR3 position lacks the conserved phenylalanine or tryptophan, pointing to a likely read error. It is unclear where the CDR3 begins or ends on the DNA, so no DNA is shown, and the CDR3 is as TCRdb lists it. The V gene is TRBV4-1, the J gene TRBJ2-2. The CDR3 spans 16 amino acids, including both terminal residues. Germline V CDR1 and CDR2: MGHRA, YSYEKL. This CDR3 reads CASSQTGNANTGELVL.

This clonotype has a count of ten or more. The chain couples TRBV7-9 to TRBJ2-2; tentatively, D is TRBD2 (6 bases). V was shortened by 5 bases and J by 7 bases, with 17 bases between the two germline ends. CDR1 is SEHNR, CDR2 FQNEAQ, per germline (reference sequence). The CDR3 contains 15 residues. The chain's CDR3 is CASSPTGLGGGELFF. The CDR3 region has the DNA TGTGCCAGCAGCCCCACGGGGCTCGGGGGCGGGGAGCTGTTTTTT.

This chain connects TRBV9 to TRBJ1-4, with D tentatively TRBD1 (5 bases). The CDR3 is 15 residues long. The V gene's germline CDR1 is SGDLS and CDR2 YYNGEE. V lost 0 bases and J lost 8, with 14 bases in between. The DNA for the CDR3 is TGTGCCAGCAGCGTAGAAGACAGCGGTAGGGAAAAACTGTTTTTT. This translates into CASSVEDSGREKLFF.

This clonotype was recorded many times. The rearrangement uses TRBV20-1 and TRBJ2-1; 10 bases map to TRBD2. J lost 7 bases, V lost 4 bases, and 10 bases had no gene match. The CDR3 is made up of 15 amino acids. CDR1 DFQATT and CDR2 SNEGSKA come from the germline V gene (reference sequence). The CDR3 region is CSATAPGLAPNEQFF. The CDR3 DNA reads as TGCAGTGCTACAGCGCCGGGACTAGCGCCGAATGAGCAGTTCTTC.

This clonotype was counted many times. V gene TRBV3-1 combines with J gene TRBJ2-5; the match to TRBD2 covers 7 bases. Trimming removed 8 bases from V and 5 bases from J; junction bases left unmatched: 8. CDR1 LGHDT and CDR2 YNNKEL come from the germline V gene (reference sequence). The CDR3 contains 13 residues. CDR3 sequence reads: CASLASGRETQYF. CDR3 sequence (DNA): TGTGCCAGCCTTGCTAGCGGAAGGGAGACCCAGTACTTC.

There are many counts of this clonotype. This chain connects TRBV2 to TRBJ2-3, with 7 positions matching TRBD2. The CDR3 covers 14 residues. From germline, CDR1 is SNHLY and CDR2 FYNNEI. The V segment lost 7 bases and the J segment 3 bases; nucleotides outside the gene matches: 7. The CDR3 region is CASTPSGGTDTQYF. CDR3 in DNA: TGTGCCAGCACCCCCTCCGGGGGGACAGATACGCAGTATTTT.

Comment on this clonotype: The CDR3 does not end in the conserved phenylalanine or tryptophan, so this is likely a read error. V gene TRBV7-2 combines with J gene TRBJ2-7; D is ambiguous. The germline V and J ends were trimmed by 7 bases and 3 bases, with 7 bases remaining between them. CDR1 and CDR2 (germline): SGHTA, FQGNSA. The CDR3 extends over 11 amino acids. In nucleotides, the CDR3 is TGTGCCAGCACCTCCCTCTACGAGCAGTACCTC. It specifies CASTSLYEQYL.

This clonotype showed up many times. J is TRBJ1-2 and V is TRBV6-5, with D perhaps matching TRBD1 (5 bases). This CDR3 spans 13 amino acids. V was trimmed by 7 bases and J by 2 bases, leaving 11 bases between them. Germline CDR1 and CDR2: MNHEY and SVGAGI. In DNA, the CDR3 is TGTGCCAGCACCGTGGGACCAAACTATGGCTACACCTTC. It codes for CASTVGPNYGYTF.

Many counts were recorded for this clonotype. The chain is built from TRBV20-1 and TRBJ2-3; 9 bases line up with TRBD2. The CDR3 contains 17 residues. Trimming at V came to 3 bases and at J to 5 bases, leaving 15 bases not matched to a gene. Germline V gives CDR1 DFQATT, CDR2 SNEGSKA (reference sequence). The CDR3 loop reads CSASPEGASGARDTQYF. In DNA, the CDR3 is TGCAGTGCTAGTCCAGAGGGGGCTAGCGGGGCGAGAGATACGCAGTATTTT.

This clonotype was seen ten or more times. The genes are TRBV12-3 or TRBV12-4 and TRBJ1-5; D might be TRBD1 (5 bases). The CDR3 consists of 13 residues. Trimming left V 8 bases short and J 4 bases short, with 12 bases between. The CDR3 sequence is CASCDRTNQPQHF. For the CDR3, the DNA is TGTGCCAGCTGCGACAGAACAAATCAGCCCCAGCATTTT.

This clonotype was picked up a small number of times. A read error may explain this, as a much larger clone is one base away. This chain uses TRBV11-2 with TRBJ2-7; the match to TRBD2 covers 8 bases. Germline V gene lookup returns CDR1 SGHAT and CDR2 FQNNGV. The CDR3 has 15 residues. V lost 1 base to trimming and J lost 1 base; unmatched junction nucleotides: 3. The CDR3 DNA sequence: TGTGCCAGCAGCTTAGGAGCGGGAGCATCCTACGAGCAGTACTTC. This codes for CASSLGAGASYEQYF.

The chain couples TRBV2 to TRBJ1-4; 9 bases line up with TRBD1. Looked up from germline, CDR1 is SNHLY and CDR2 is FYNNEI. The CDR3 is 12 amino acids. Trimming at V came to 8 bases and at J to 7 bases, leaving 2 bases not matched to a gene. The CDR3: CASGGQGEKLFF. The CDR3 DNA sequence: TGTGCCAGCGGGGGACAGGGTGAAAAACTGTTTTTT.

Regarding this clonotype: A junction boundary mismatches the germline segment, possibly from a read error. This sequence joins TRBV7-9 and TRBJ2-3; 7 bases fit TRBD2. Per germline, CDR1 SEHNR and CDR2 FQNEAQ (reference sequence). The CDR3 covers 17 residues. As DNA, the CDR3 is TGCGCCAGCAGCCAAGACCGGACTAGAACCCATGTCAATCCGCAGTATTTT. It encodes CASSQDRTRTHVNPQYF. Looking up the rest from reference TRBV7-9 and TRBJ2-3 gives the full variable domain: DTGVSQNPRHKITKRGQNVTFRCDPISEHNRLYWYRQTLGQGPEFLTYFQNEAQLEKSRLLSDRFSAERPKGSFSTLEIQRTEQGDSAMYLCASSQDRTRTHVNPQYFGPGTRLTVL.

In this sample, this clonotype turned up many times. This chain joins TRBV7-9 and TRBJ2-5, with 9 bases that match TRBD2. Trimming at V came to 2 bases and at J to 5 bases, leaving 6 bases not matched to a gene. The CDR3 has 15 amino acids. From germline, CDR1 is SEHNR and CDR2 FQNEAQ (reference sequence). The CDR3 protein is CASSLYGLASETQYF. The CDR3 DNA reads TGTGCCAGCAGCTTATACGGACTAGCGTCGGAGACCCAGTACTTC.

In this sample, this clonotype turned up many times. Its ends do not fully match the called genes, so a read error is possible. The chain joins TRBV6-5 to TRBJ2-6; unclear D gene. Germline CDR1 reads MNHEY; CDR2 reads SVGAGI. The CDR3 sequence is 12 residues long. CDR3 DNA sequence: TGCTGGGCGAGGCCCGGGGCCAACGTCCTGACTTTC. Its translation is CWARPGANVLTF.

This clonotype occurred many times. The V call is TRBV7-9, the J call TRBJ2-2, with 9 nucleotides matching TRBD2. The CDR3 extends over 17 amino acids. Trimming at V came to 5 bases and at J to 2 bases, leaving 9 bases not matched to a gene. Germline lookup yields CDR1 SEHNR and CDR2 FQNEAQ (reference sequence). The CDR3 loop is CASSQTSRGGNTGELFF. The CDR3 DNA sequence: TGTGCCAGCAGCCAAACTTCGCGGGGGGGAAACACCGGGGAGCTGTTTTTT.